The clone carrying this T cell receptor (beta chain) has a handful of counts. What it recognizes is unknown. This sequence may be a read error, since a much larger clone differs from it by one base. It was 8.5 to 10 ml of fresh peripheral blood that supplied the PBMCs. This sample is part of a study of T cells in Graves' hyperthyroidism and ophthalmopathy. Amplified regions were TCR beta CDR3 sequences from RNA transcripts. The TCR CDR3 was amplified in a first-round RT-PCR using the HTBI primer set. From the multiplex PCR reads, TCRdb called clonotypes with MiXCR, one entry per CDR3 protein. The table records 550,000 to 650,000 distinct CDR3 sequences, approximately 13% of them present only once. Findings and caveats of the study: Classification by a 13 V-J model distinguished ophthalmopathy from stable hyperthyroidism.

CDR3 length equals 14 residues. Deletions cut 5 bases from V and 7 bases from J, with 17 bases between. Germline CDR1 reads SGHTA; CDR2 reads FQGTGA. The rearrangement uses TRBV7-3 and TRBJ1-1; D is ambiguous. This TCR came from a woman aged 30 to 39 with Graves' hyperthyroidism that later progressed to Graves' ophthalmopathy. The sequencing sample was made of blood. CDR3 sequence reads: CASSDRGGPLEAFF. The CDR3 bases are TGTGCCAGCAGCGATCGGGGAGGGCCACTTGAAGCTTTCTTT.